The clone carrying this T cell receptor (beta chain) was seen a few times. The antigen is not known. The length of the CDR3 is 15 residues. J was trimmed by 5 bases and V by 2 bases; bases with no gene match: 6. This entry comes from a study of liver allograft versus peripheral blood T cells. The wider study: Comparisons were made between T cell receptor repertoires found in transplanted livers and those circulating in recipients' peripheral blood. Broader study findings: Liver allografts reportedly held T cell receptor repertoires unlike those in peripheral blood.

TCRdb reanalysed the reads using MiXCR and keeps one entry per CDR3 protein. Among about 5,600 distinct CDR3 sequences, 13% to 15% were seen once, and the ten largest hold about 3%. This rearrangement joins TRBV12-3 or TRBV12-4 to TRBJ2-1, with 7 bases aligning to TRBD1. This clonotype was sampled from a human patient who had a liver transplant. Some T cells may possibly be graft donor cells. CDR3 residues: CASSLRQGPNNEQFF. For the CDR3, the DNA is TGTGCCAGCAGTTTAAGACAGGGTCCTAACAATGAGCAGTTCTTC.